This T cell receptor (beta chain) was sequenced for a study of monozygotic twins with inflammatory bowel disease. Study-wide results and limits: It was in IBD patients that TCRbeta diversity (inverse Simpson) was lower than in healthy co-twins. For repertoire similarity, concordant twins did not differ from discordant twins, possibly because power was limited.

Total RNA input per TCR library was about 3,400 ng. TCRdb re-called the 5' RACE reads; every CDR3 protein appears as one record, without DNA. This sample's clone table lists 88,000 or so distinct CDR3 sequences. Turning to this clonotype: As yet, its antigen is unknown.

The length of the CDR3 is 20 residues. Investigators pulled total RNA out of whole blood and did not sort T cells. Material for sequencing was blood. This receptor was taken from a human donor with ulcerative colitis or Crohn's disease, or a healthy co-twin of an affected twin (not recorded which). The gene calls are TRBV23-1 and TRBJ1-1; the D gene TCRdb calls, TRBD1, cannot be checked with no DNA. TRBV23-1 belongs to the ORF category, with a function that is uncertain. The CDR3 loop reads CASSPSHPGGNGEMNTEAFF.